This T cell receptor beta chain was sequenced during a study of blood T cell repertoires in COVID-19. Background on the study: Both acute and convalescent COVID-19 samples were obtained from the United States, Italy and Spain.

This CDR3 is built from 15 residues. Germline CDR1 MDHEN, CDR2 SYDVKM. V lost 0 bases to trimming and J lost 1 base, with 9 bases between them. This table comes from immunoSEQ multiplex PCR, and its TCRdb copy is limited to in-frame clones, with some not included. The sample carries 340,000 or so clones, about nine tenths recorded once. This clonotype was sampled from a man aged 50 to 60 with active or convalescent COVID-19. The V and J genes are TRBV28 and TRBJ1-1; D is uncertain. What was sequenced was peripheral blood. This chain's CDR3 is CASSLWQEGNTEAFF. In nucleotides, the CDR3 is TGTGCCAGCAGTTTATGGCAGGAAGGGAACACTGAAGCTTTCTTT.